The T cell receptor beta chain described here comes from a study of immune evolution from preneoplasia to lung adenocarcinoma. Whole-study results and caveats: Top clone share appeared to fall from AAH through AIS, MIA, adenocarcinoma. Clonality was highest in normal lung, lower in later-stage lesions apparently.

The junction had 5 bases not matched to a gene; V was cut back by 1 base and J by 1 base. CDR3 length equals 16 residues. Germline-derived CDR1 and CDR2 are MGHRA and YSYEKL. Comments on this clone: As yet, its antigen is unknown.

Between the mid-2010s and the late 2010s, patients underwent resection in Japan or China. Only in-frame clones appear in the TCRdb table, and some are missing; sequencing was by immunoSEQ multiplex PCR. The sample consists of about 3,600 clones, 40% to 50% of them appearing once. This rearrangement joins TRBV4-1 to TRBJ2-5; 8 bases are shared with TRBD2. Specimen: FFPE normal lung tissue adjacent to the tumor. This sequence originates from a person between 45 and 65 years old with lung adenocarcinoma. The CDR3 is CASSQALTSGQETQYF. The CDR3 nucleotides are TGCGCCAGCAGCCAAGCCCTTACTAGCGGCCAAGAGACCCAGTACTTC.